This T cell receptor (beta chain) is from a study of TIL therapy for anti-PD-1-resistant metastatic lung cancer. Study-level findings and limits: Many TIL product clones were absent from baseline tumor, suggesting clonal contraction.

Germline V CDR1 and CDR2: LNHNV, YYDKDF (reference sequence). With 3 bases removed from V and 4 bases from J, the gap between germline ends came to 18 bases. The CDR3 sequence is 16 residues long. Time point in this sample: pre-treatment sample, taken before nivolumab and TIL therapy. Most excised metastases sampled were pleural nodules or supraclavicular lymph nodes. A single count supports this clone. Its antigen remains unknown. The libraries were made with immunoSEQ v3. Profiled with immunoSEQ multiplex PCR; TCRdb holds only in-frame clones, not every one. Here the sample spans tens of thousands of clones, about 63% being singletons.

V is TRBV15 and J is TRBJ1-2, with D unclear. This TCR derives from a woman aged 25-85 years with non-small cell lung cancer. Sequences were derived from tumor tissue, sampled at baseline. CDR3 in DNA: TGTGCCACCAGCAGGAGCAATAGGAGGACTTCCTATGGCTACACCTTC. Protein product: CATSRSNRRTSYGYTF. Supplemented by reference TRBV15 and TRBJ1-2, the full variable domain reads DAMVIQNPRYQVTQFGKPVTLSCSQTLNHNVMYWYQQKSSQAPKLLFHYYDKDFNNEADTPDNFQSRRPNTSFCFLDIRSPGLGDTAMYLCATSRSNRRTSYGYTFGSGTRLTVV.